These T cell receptor beta chains were read from a single sample in a study of OX40 agonist ivuxolimab in advanced cancers. Clones were read by immunoSEQ multiplex PCR, and TCRdb kept only the in-frame ones, dropping some. Of about 15,000 clones listed, approximately 93% are singletons. Source: CD4+ or CD8+ T cells sorted from blood, taken in a trial of the OX40 agonist ivuxolimab. The receptor source for this set is an adult with an advanced solid tumor such as melanoma, head and neck, liver or kidney cancer. Each CDR3 is given with its conserved first and last residue. Each record gives: clone size, D gene, J gene, V gene, CDR3 DNA, CDR3 protein. A D gene is named only where the DNA matches it firmly. The size of a clone is reported for some rows only, either as once, few or many, or as a class for expanded clones.

clone_size: once; d_call: NA; j_call: TRBJ2-2; v_call: TRBV4-1; cdr3_nt: TGCGCCAGCAGCCAAGGCCAGGGGATGGCCGGGGAGCTGTTTTTT; cdr3_aa: CASSQGQGMAGELFF
clone_size: NA; d_call: TRBD2; j_call: TRBJ2-3; v_call: TRBV19; cdr3_nt: TGTGCCAGTAGTCCTAGCGGGAGTACAGATACGCAGTATTTT; cdr3_aa: CASSPSGSTDTQYF
clone_size: NA; d_call: NA; j_call: TRBJ2-7; v_call: TRBV23-1; cdr3_nt: TGCGCCAGCAGTCAACCACCAAGTAACTACGAGCAGTACTTC; cdr3_aa: CASSQPPSNYEQYF
clone_size: once; d_call: TRBD1; j_call: TRBJ1-1; v_call: TRBV10-1; cdr3_nt: TGCGCCAGCAGTGAACGGACAGGGATTTTGAACACTGAAGCTTTCTTT; cdr3_aa: CASSERTGILNTEAFF
clone_size: NA; d_call: NA; j_call: TRBJ1-2; v_call: TRBV11-2; cdr3_nt: TGTGCCAGCAGCTTTTCCGGGGGTGAATATGGCTACACCTTC; cdr3_aa: CASSFSGGEYGYTF
clone_size: NA; d_call: NA; j_call: TRBJ1-5; v_call: TRBV28; cdr3_nt: TGTGCCAGCAGTCCCGTAGGGGCCGGCAATCAGCCCCAGCATTTT; cdr3_aa: CASSPVGAGNQPQHF
clone_size: NA; d_call: NA; j_call: TRBJ2-7; v_call: TRBV9; cdr3_nt: TGTGCCAGCACCACAGGGACCCTTGGCGAGCAGTACTTC; cdr3_aa: CASTTGTLGEQYF
clone_size: NA; d_call: TRBD1; j_call: TRBJ1-4; v_call: TRBV9; cdr3_nt: TGTGCCAGCAGCGTAATCGGGACAGGGGATGAAAAACTGTTTTTT; cdr3_aa: CASSVIGTGDEKLFF
clone_size: NA; d_call: TRBD2; j_call: TRBJ2-1; v_call: TRBV7-9; cdr3_nt: TGTGCCAGCAGGTCCCGGACTAGCGGGAGCCATGAGCAGTTCTTC; cdr3_aa: CASRSRTSGSHEQFF
clone_size: NA; d_call: NA; j_call: TRBJ2-5; v_call: TRBV9; cdr3_nt: TGTGCCAGCAGCCCTCACCAAGGTGGGGTCAGTCTTCAAGAGACCCAGTACTTC; cdr3_aa: CASSPHQGGVSLQETQYF
clone_size: NA; d_call: NA; j_call: TRBJ1-5; v_call: TRBV19; cdr3_nt: TGTGCCAGTAGTATCTCTGACGGGTTCAATCAGCCCCAGCATTTT; cdr3_aa: CASSISDGFNQPQHF
clone_size: NA; d_call: NA; j_call: TRBJ2-2; v_call: TRBV6-5; cdr3_nt: TGTGCCAGCAGCGGGGGTACCGGGGAGCTGTTTTTT; cdr3_aa: CASSGGTGELFF
clone_size: NA; d_call: NA; j_call: TRBJ1-1; v_call: TRBV27; cdr3_nt: TGTGCCAGCAGTTTTGGGGGTATTGACACTGAAGCTTTCTTT; cdr3_aa: CASSFGGIDTEAFF
clone_size: NA; d_call: NA; j_call: TRBJ1-1; v_call: TRBV28; cdr3_nt: TGTGCCAGCAGTCGAGAGGGCGTGGCAGTCTCAAACACTGAAGCTTTCTTT; cdr3_aa: CASSREGVAVSNTEAFF
clone_size: NA; d_call: TRBD1; j_call: TRBJ1-1; v_call: TRBV5-1; cdr3_nt: TGCGCCAGCAGCATAACAGGGGGAACCGAAGCTTTCTTT; cdr3_aa: CASSITGGTEAFF
clone_size: NA; d_call: TRBD1; j_call: TRBJ2-3; v_call: TRBV6-4; cdr3_nt: TGTGCCAGCAGTCCAGGACAGGGGCCAACAGATACGCAGTATTTT; cdr3_aa: CASSPGQGPTDTQYF
clone_size: NA; d_call: TRBD1; j_call: TRBJ1-1; v_call: TRBV28; cdr3_nt: TGTGCCAGCAGTTTACCGGGACAGCGAAACACTGAAGCTTTCTTT; cdr3_aa: CASSLPGQRNTEAFF
clone_size: once; d_call: TRBD1; j_call: TRBJ1-4; v_call: TRBV7-9; cdr3_nt: TGTGCCAGCAGTACCGGGACAGGGGGAGAAAAACTGTTTTTT; cdr3_aa: CASSTGTGGEKLFF
clone_size: NA; d_call: TRBD1; j_call: TRBJ1-1; v_call: TRBV27; cdr3_nt: TGTGCCAGCAGTTTACAACAGGGGGCTGAGAACACTGAAGCTTTCTTT; cdr3_aa: CASSLQQGAENTEAFF
clone_size: NA; d_call: TRBD1; j_call: TRBJ2-3; v_call: TRBV9; cdr3_nt: TGTGCCAGCAGCGGAGGGACAGGGGGGTTCACAGATACGCAGTATTTT; cdr3_aa: CASSGGTGGFTDTQYF
clone_size: NA; d_call: TRBD1; j_call: TRBJ1-4; v_call: TRBV7-2; cdr3_nt: TGTGCCAGCAGCGAATGGACAGGTGCTGGGGAAAAACTGTTTTTT; cdr3_aa: CASSEWTGAGEKLFF
clone_size: NA; d_call: NA; j_call: TRBJ2-5; v_call: TRBV5-3; cdr3_nt: TGTGCCAGAAGCTTCGGACATAGGATAGGGGAGACCCAGTACTTC; cdr3_aa: CARSFGHRIGETQYF
clone_size: NA; d_call: NA; j_call: TRBJ2-7; v_call: TRBV28; cdr3_nt: TGTGCCAGCAGTTTGGGGCAGGGACGCTTCTACGAGCAGTACTTC; cdr3_aa: CASSLGQGRFYEQYF
clone_size: NA; d_call: TRBD1; j_call: TRBJ2-4; v_call: TRBV7-9; cdr3_nt: TGTGCCAGCAGCTTAGCCAGGGGGCCCTCTTTGGGCAAAAACATTCAGTACTTC; cdr3_aa: CASSLARGPSLGKNIQYF
clone_size: NA; d_call: TRBD2; j_call: TRBJ2-1; v_call: TRBV9; cdr3_nt: TGTGCCAGCAGCGTCGGACTAGTAAGTGAGCAGTTCTTC; cdr3_aa: CASSVGLVSEQFF
clone_size: NA; d_call: NA; j_call: TRBJ2-3; v_call: TRBV10-3; cdr3_nt: TGTGCCATCAGTGAGTTCTCTATGGGGGGCAGCACAGATACGCAGTATTTT; cdr3_aa: CAISEFSMGGSTDTQYF
clone_size: NA; d_call: NA; j_call: TRBJ2-3; v_call: TRBV27; cdr3_nt: TGTGCCAGCAGCGCACCCTCTAGCACAGATACGCAGTATTTT; cdr3_aa: CASSAPSSTDTQYF
clone_size: NA; d_call: NA; j_call: TRBJ1-3; v_call: TRBV28; cdr3_nt: TGTGCCAGCAGTTTAGGGACCGATGGTCCCGGAAACACCATATATTTT; cdr3_aa: CASSLGTDGPGNTIYF
clone_size: NA; d_call: NA; j_call: TRBJ2-7; v_call: TRBV2; cdr3_nt: TGTGCCAGCAGTGAAGCGATTTTATTGAGCTACGAGCAGTACTTC; cdr3_aa: CASSEAILLSYEQYF
clone_size: NA; d_call: NA; j_call: TRBJ1-1; v_call: TRBV29-1; cdr3_nt: TGCAGCGCCAAGGATAACACTGAAGCTTTCTTT; cdr3_aa: CSAKDNTEAFF
clone_size: NA; d_call: NA; j_call: TRBJ1-1; v_call: TRBV20-1; cdr3_nt: TGCAGTGGAGGTCGAGGGATTGAAGCTTTCTTT; cdr3_aa: CSGGRGIEAFF
clone_size: NA; d_call: NA; j_call: TRBJ2-1; v_call: TRBV19; cdr3_nt: TGTGCCAGTAGTACGCGAGGGGATGAGCAGTTCTTC; cdr3_aa: CASSTRGDEQFF
clone_size: NA; d_call: TRBD2; j_call: TRBJ2-7; v_call: TRBV15; cdr3_nt: TGTGCCACCAGCGGCACTAGCGGGGGGCTTCCGATCTCCTACGAGCAGTACTTC; cdr3_aa: CATSGTSGGLPISYEQYF
clone_size: NA; d_call: NA; j_call: TRBJ2-4; v_call: TRBV4-3; cdr3_nt: TGCGCCAGCAGCCAAGTCGGAGTCACCCGGGGGAACATTCAGTACTTC; cdr3_aa: CASSQVGVTRGNIQYF
clone_size: NA; d_call: NA; j_call: TRBJ2-7; v_call: TRBV19; cdr3_nt: TGTGCCAGCCGCCGGGACAACTCCTACGAGCAGTACTTC; cdr3_aa: CASRRDNSYEQYF
clone_size: few; d_call: TRBD1; j_call: TRBJ1-5; v_call: TRBV5-6; cdr3_nt: TGTGCCAGCAGCATCTGGGACAGGGGCAATCAGCCCCAGCATTTT; cdr3_aa: CASSIWDRGNQPQHF
clone_size: NA; d_call: NA; j_call: TRBJ2-3; v_call: TRBV27; cdr3_nt: TGTGCCAGCAGTTTATCAGGTGATACGCAGTATTTT; cdr3_aa: CASSLSGDTQYF
clone_size: NA; d_call: NA; j_call: TRBJ1-1; v_call: TRBV30; cdr3_nt: TGTGCCTACTTGAGGGGGGATGGCGAACGGTTTTCCACTGAAGCTTTCTTT; cdr3_aa: CAYLRGDGERFSTEAFF
clone_size: NA; d_call: NA; j_call: TRBJ1-2; v_call: TRBV7-9; cdr3_nt: TGTGCCAGCAGCTTAGCGGCGGGGCAGGAGGATGGCTACACCTTC; cdr3_aa: CASSLAAGQEDGYTF
clone_size: NA; d_call: TRBD2; j_call: TRBJ2-1; v_call: TRBV30; cdr3_nt: TGTGCCTGGAGTGAACCCCCATCTAGCGGCGATGAGCAGTTCTTC; cdr3_aa: CAWSEPPSSGDEQFF
clone_size: NA; d_call: NA; j_call: TRBJ1-5; v_call: TRBV7-9; cdr3_nt: TGTGCCAGCAGCTTAGAAGGTCAGCCCCAGCATTTT; cdr3_aa: CASSLEGQPQHF
clone_size: NA; d_call: NA; j_call: TRBJ2-7; v_call: TRBV1; cdr3_nt: TGCACCAGCAGCCTCCCCCCACGGGGCTACGAGCAGTACTTC; cdr3_aa: CTSSLPPRGYEQYF
clone_size: NA; d_call: NA; j_call: TRBJ1-6; v_call: TRBV4-1; cdr3_nt: TGCGCCAGCAGCCAAGGGGGATCTATCCTCCACTTT; cdr3_aa: CASSQGGSILHF
clone_size: NA; d_call: NA; j_call: TRBJ2-7; v_call: TRBV11-1; cdr3_nt: TGTGCCAGCAGCTTAAACTCCTACGAGCAGTACTTC; cdr3_aa: CASSLNSYEQYF